This T cell receptor (beta chain) derives from a study of T-cell memory formation after mild COVID-19. About the research overall: Each donor largely had its own TCR clusters.

Study-wide points: The authors left the SARS-CoV-2 specificity of second-wave clones peaking on day 37 unconfirmed. Cross-reactive memory seemingly joined, as some responding clones were found in pre-infection memory.

Constant-segment-primed 5'RACE gave TCR alpha and TCR beta cDNA libraries with sample barcodes and UMIs. One entry per CDR3 protein results from TCRdb running MiXCR on the 5' RACE reads. The sample records roughly 560,000 distinct CDR3 sequences, just over 20% being singletons. In germline, CDR1 is KGHDR, CDR2 SFDVKD. Trimming took off 5 bases at V and 0 bases at J, with 17 bases between the two ends. The CDR3 length is 17 residues. This clonotype was seen a handful of times. Its specificity is unknown. The receptor comes from an adult woman who had mild COVID-19 (a few samples of this study predate the infection). Cell type and time point are not known. The sample comprised PBMCs or a T cell subset sorted from them (not recorded which). J is TRBJ2-3 and V is TRBV24-1, with a weak D call TRBD1 (6 bases). The CDR3 here is CATSALGTPASTDTQYF. In DNA, the CDR3 is TGTGCCACCAGTGCACTAGGGACACCTGCAAGCACAGATACGCAGTATTTT.